This T cell receptor (beta chain) is drawn from a study of human T cells and chemical hapten exposure. Time point indicated: pre-sensitization, week 0. Documented treatment: therapeutic diphenylcyclopropenone sensitization with weekly scalp DPC. The total RNA was obtained from whole blood that was not fractionated. Source study methods: Between 23,224 and 690,600 TCRs appeared in each sample, and the median stood at around 92,000. TCRdb independently ran MiXCR on the RACE reads; one entry per CDR3 protein. The V and J calls come from TCRdb's annotation, not from the publication. The sample consists of 300,000 to 450,000 distinct CDR3 sequences, around 5.5% of them appearing once. Germline V gene lookup returns CDR1 SQVTM and CDR2 ANQGSEA. V trimming: 6 bases; J trimming: 4 bases; junction bases outside the gene matches: 5. This CDR3 has 13 amino acids.

The receptor comes from a woman under 30 with alopecia areata. Some clones in this sample may be carry-over from other donors' samples. Sequencing was performed on whole blood, taken in connection with sensitization to the hapten diphenylcyclopropenone (DPC). The J gene is TRBJ1-4, the V gene TRBV29-1, with 7 bases that match TRBD1. The CDR3 DNA sequence: TGCAGCGTACAGGGGATGAGTAATGAAAAACTGTTTTTT. This translates into CSVQGMSNEKLFF.